A selection of T cell receptor beta chains follows, all from one sample in a study of blood T cell repertoires in COVID-19. The data were produced by immunoSEQ multiplex PCR, yet TCRdb's version contains in-frame clones alone and is incomplete. This sample has roughly 100,000 clones, with around nine tenths found just once. Sequences were obtained from peripheral blood. The receptors here all came from a human donor in a cohort sampled during active COVID-19. Each CDR3 is given with its conserved first and last residue. The order of the fields is clone size, V gene, D gene, J gene, CDR3 DNA, CDR3 protein. A D gene is named only where the DNA matches it firmly. The size field is filled for only some rows; it gives once, few, many or a size class.

NA,TRBV15,NA,TRBJ2-3,TGTGCCACCAGCAGATCGGCGGGGTCTAGCACAGATACGCAGTATTTT,CATSRSAGSSTDTQYF
NA,TRBV5-4,TRBD1,TRBJ2-5,TGTGCCAGCAGCTTTGAGCCCGACAGGGGGTATGGAGAGACCCAGTACTTC,CASSFEPDRGYGETQYF
NA,TRBV28,NA,TRBJ1-2,TGTGCCAGCAGTACCGGGACACCCTTAAACTATGGCTACACCTTC,CASSTGTPLNYGYTF
NA,TRBV6-5,NA,TRBJ1-6,TGTGCCAGCAGTCCACATGCCAGAGGGTCACCCCTCCACTTT,CASSPHARGSPLHF
NA,TRBV27,NA,TRBJ2-7,TGTGCCAGCAGCACCGGGACATCCCACGAGCAGTACTTC,CASSTGTSHEQYF
NA,TRBV5-1,TRBD1,TRBJ1-1,TGCGCCAGCAGCTTGGAGACAGGGATGTGGGCTTTCTTT,CASSLETGMWAFF
once,TRBV5-1,NA,TRBJ2-2,TGCGCCAGCAGCTTGGGACAAACCGGGGAGCTGTTTTTT,CASSLGQTGELFF
NA,TRBV18,TRBD2,TRBJ2-1,TGTGCCAGCTCACCAGCGGGACTAGCGGGGGCCTATTCTTACAATGAGCAGTTCTTC,CASSPAGLAGAYSYNEQFF
NA,TRBV20-1,NA,TRBJ1-5,TGCAGTGCTAGTGGAGATAGCAATCAGCCCCAGCATTTT,CSASGDSNQPQHF
NA,TRBV15,TRBD2,TRBJ2-3,TGTGCCACCAGCAGAGTAGCGGGAGAATTAGATACGCAGTATTTT,CATSRVAGELDTQYF
NA,TRBV18,TRBD1,TRBJ1-5,TGTGCCAGCTCATCCTACCGGGGGACAGGGGTCTATAGCAATCAGCCCCAGCATTTT,CASSSYRGTGVYSNQPQHF
NA,TRBV3-1/TRBV3-2,NA,TRBJ1-2,TGTGCCAGCCTCACCCCCCGGGATGGAGGCTACACCTTC,CASLTPRDGGYTF
NA,TRBV24-1,TRBD1,TRBJ2-5,TGTGCCACCAGTGATTCCGGACAGGGGGGGGAGACCCAGTACTTC,CATSDSGQGGETQYF
few,TRBV12-5,TRBD2,TRBJ2-3,TGTGCTAGTGGTTTGGTACCCGGACTAGCGGGAGGGCCGTCTAGCACAGATACGCAGTATTTT,CASGLVPGLAGGPSSTDTQYF
NA,TRBV7-9,NA,TRBJ1-4,TGTGCCAGCAGCTTAGCAACAGGGAAAAAACTGTTTTTT,CASSLATGKKLFF
few,TRBV4-3,TRBD2,TRBJ2-7,TGCGCCAGCAGCCAAGATCGGAGCGGGGGCGCCTCTTGGGAGCAGTACTTC,CASSQDRSGGASWEQYF
NA,TRBV5-1,TRBD2,TRBJ2-7,TGCGCCAGCAGCGCCGGACTAGCGGGGGCGTCCTACGAGCAGTACTTC,CASSAGLAGASYEQYF
NA,TRBV7-3,NA,TRBJ2-5,TGTGCCAGCAGCTTGAGCCGCCAAGAGACCCAGTACTTC,CASSLSRQETQYF
once,TRBV19,TRBD1,TRBJ1-2,TGTGCCAGTAGTCAACCGGGACAGGGGGATGGCTACACCTTC,CASSQPGQGDGYTF
NA,TRBV10-2,NA,TRBJ2-4,TGCGCCAGCAGTGATCAACTGGGAGACCAGTACTTC,CASSDQLGDQYF
NA,TRBV2,TRBD2,TRBJ2-2,TGTGCCAGCAGGGTAGCGGGGGGGCCAACCGGGGAGCTGTTTTTT,CASRVAGGPTGELFF
NA,TRBV6-5,NA,TRBJ1-2,TGTGCCAGCACCTTTGGCCCTAACTATGGCTACACCTTC,CASTFGPNYGYTF
NA,TRBV7-8,TRBD1,TRBJ1-2,TGTGCCAGCAGCCCAAGGCAGGGGGACCACCCTAACTATGGCTACACCTTC,CASSPRQGDHPNYGYTF
NA,TRBV6-6,NA,TRBJ1-4,TGTGCCAGCAGTCCCTCCAACTATGGTGAAAAACTGTTTTTT,CASSPSNYGEKLFF
NA,TRBV2,NA,TRBJ1-1,TGTGCAAAGCGGAGTTCTATGAACACTGAAGCTTTCTTT,CAKRSSMNTEAFF
NA,TRBV7-2,TRBD1,TRBJ1-6,TGTGCCAGCAGCCAGACCGGGACAGGGGACTCACCCCTCCACTTT,CASSQTGTGDSPLHF
NA,TRBV9,TRBD2,TRBJ2-1,TGTGCCAGCAGCGTAGGTTTAGGGGCTAGCGGGACCTCCTACAATGAGCAGTTCTTC,CASSVGLGASGTSYNEQFF
few,TRBV5-4,NA,TRBJ2-1,TGTGCCAGCAGCTTACTCGGAGCCGGGGAGCAGTTCTTC,CASSLLGAGEQFF
NA,TRBV18,NA,TRBJ1-1,TGTGCCAGCTCACCGGAACAGGGCAATGCTTTCTTT,CASSPEQGNAFF
NA,TRBV6-5,TRBD1,TRBJ1-1,TGTGCCATCACGGGACAGGGGAACACTGAAGCTTTCTTT,CAITGQGNTEAFF
NA,TRBV3-1/TRBV3-2,NA,TRBJ1-2,TGTGCCAGCAGCCAAGATTTTGGCAGAAACTATGGCTACACCTTC,CASSQDFGRNYGYTF
NA,TRBV11-2,NA,TRBJ2-2,TGTGCCAGCAGCCCGATCGGGACTCAACCCACCGGGGAGCTGTTTTTT,CASSPIGTQPTGELFF
NA,TRBV27,NA,TRBJ1-5,TGTGCCAGCAGTTTATTTTCGACTAACGGGGGGCCCCAGCATTTT,CASSLFSTNGGPQHF
NA,TRBV6-6,TRBD1,TRBJ1-5,TGTGCCAGCAGTTCCAGGACAGGGTATAATCAGCCCCAGCATTTT,CASSSRTGYNQPQHF
NA,TRBV19,TRBD2,TRBJ2-1,TGTGCCAGTAAGCTAGCGGGGGTAGGCAATGAGCAGTTCTTC,CASKLAGVGNEQFF
NA,TRBV4-1,TRBD2,TRBJ2-3,TGCGCCAGCAGCCAAATTTTGGCCCTGGCGGGAGGGCCTCCAGATACGCAGTATTTT,CASSQILALAGGPPDTQYF
NA,TRBV10-3,TRBD1,TRBJ1-2,TGTGCCATCAGTGGAACCCTACAGGGGGCGGATGGCTACACCTTC,CAISGTLQGADGYTF
NA,TRBV2,NA,TRBJ2-7,TGTGCCAGCAGTCAAATTACAGGGTGGGGGGAGCAGTACTTC,CASSQITGWGEQYF
once,TRBV5-6,NA,TRBJ2-3,TGTGCCAGCCACCGGGCGGGCGCAGATACGCAGTATTTT,CASHRAGADTQYF
NA,TRBV21-1,NA,TRBJ2-1,TGTGCCAGCAGCAATTTACAGGGCCCATGGAATGAGCAGTTCTTC,CASSNLQGPWNEQFF
NA,TRBV25-1,NA,TRBJ1-2,TGTGCCAGCAGTGCGGGGGGGGTTGATGGCTACACCTTC,CASSAGGVDGYTF
NA,TRBV6-6,NA,TRBJ1-2,TGTGCCAGCAGGCGGGGGCCAGCTAACTATGGCTACACCTTC,CASRRGPANYGYTF
NA,TRBV11-3,TRBD1,TRBJ1-1,TGTGCCAGCAGCTTAGTGGCAGGGGGGAACACTGAAGCTTTCTTT,CASSLVAGGNTEAFF
NA,TRBV9,TRBD1,TRBJ2-7,TGTGCCAGCAGCGACCTTACCGGGACAGGAGAGCAGTACTTC,CASSDLTGTGEQYF